One and the same sample provided the 16 T cell receptor beta chains below, sequenced in a study of PD-L1 blockade in urothelial cancer. As for time point: pretreatment peripheral blood. TCRdb's copy holds only in-frame clones and misses some; the assay was immunoSEQ multiplex PCR. The sample lists 130,000 or so clones; less than 85% were seen once. Sequenced material: PBMCs, taken around atezolizumab (anti-PD-L1) treatment. The source is a middle-aged man with urothelial cancer.

The J gene is TRBJ2-6, the V gene TRBV7-2; a weak D match, TRBD2 (5 bases). There are 15 residues in the CDR3. In germline, CDR1 is SGHTA, CDR2 FQGNSA. The V and J ends lost 5 bases and 0 bases respectively, with 8 bases between them. The CDR3 nucleotides read TGTGCCAGCAGCCAAACTAGCTCTGGGGCCAACGTCCTGACTTTC. Translated, it gives CASSQTSSGANVLTF.

J is TRBJ2-1 and V is TRBV5-1; 14 bases match TRBD2. The CDR3 extends over 19 amino acids. V shed 4 bases and J 0 bases; nucleotides not matched to a gene: 9. The germline V gene encodes CDR1 SGHRS and CDR2 YFSETQ. CDR3 bases: TGCGCCAGCAGCCCGCGGGGGACTAGCGGGAGAGACTCCTACAATGAGCAGTTCTTC. Translating gives CASSPRGTSGRDSYNEQFF. Complete variable domain (other parts from reference TRBV5-1 and TRBJ2-1): KAGVTQTPRYLIKTRGQQVTLSCSPISGHRSVSWYQQTPGQGLQFLFEYFSETQRNKGNFPGRFSGRQFSNSRSEMNVSTLELGDSALYLCASSPRGTSGRDSYNEQFFGPGTRLTVL.

In regard to this clone: An end of the junction differs from the germline gene, which may be a read error. V usage is TRBV10-1 and J usage is TRBJ1-2; D not resolved. Germline CDR1 is WNHNN and CDR2 is SYGVQD (reference sequence). The CDR3 totals 13 residues. The CDR3 sequence: CDSHSVNNYGYTF. In nucleotides, the CDR3 is TGCGACAGCCACTCGGTTAACAACTATGGCTACACCTTC.

This clone has only one observation. V usage is TRBV5-4 and J usage is TRBJ1-6, with D possibly TRBD1 on 6 matching bases. V lost 4 bases and J 7 bases, leaving 12 bases between the germline ends. CDR3 length: 14 amino acids. Germline assignment: CDR1 SGHNT and CDR2 YYREEE (reference sequence). The CDR3 protein is CASSLQGLNSPLHF. CDR3 nucleotide sequence: TGTGCCAGCAGCCTACAGGGCTTAAATTCACCCCTCCACTTT.

The chain recombines TRBV2 with TRBJ2-3; 9 bases line up with TRBD1. The junction had 7 bases not matched to a gene; V was cut back by 8 bases and J by 4 bases. The CDR3 is made up of 14 amino acids. Germline values: CDR1 SNHLY, CDR2 FYNNEI. CDR3 in amino acids: CASRRTGGADTQYF. The CDR3 nucleotides read TGTGCCAGCCGTCGAACAGGGGGCGCAGATACGCAGTATTTT.

This chain links TRBV15 with TRBJ2-1, with 8 nucleotides matching TRBD2. The CDR3 covers 16 residues. Germline CDR1 and CDR2: LNHNV and YYDKDF (reference sequence). Trimming at V came to 0 bases and at J to 6 bases, leaving 7 bases not matched to a gene. CDR3 in amino acids: CATSRDPAGVFNEQFF. The CDR3 DNA is TGTGCCACCAGCAGAGATCCAGCGGGAGTCTTCAATGAGCAGTTCTTC.

This clone occurred a few times. The chain couples TRBV4-1 to TRBJ1-1; D gene uncertain. Trimming removed 1 base from V and 3 bases from J, with 12 bases in between. There are 15 residues in the CDR3. Germline V gene sequence: CDR1 MGHRA, CDR2 YSYEKL. The CDR3 here is CASSQGSGSDTEAFF. The CDR3 coding sequence is TGCGCCAGCAGCCAAGGATCAGGAAGTGACACTGAAGCTTTCTTT.

The rearrangement uses TRBV11-2 and TRBJ2-7; 9 bases fit TRBD1. The CDR3 has 14 residues. Losses at the gene ends were 5 bases for V and 5 bases for J; bases not matched to a gene: 7. Germline loops: CDR1 SGHAT, CDR2 FQNNGV. CDR3: CASSQRQGDHEQYF. The DNA for the CDR3 is TGTGCCAGCAGCCAACGACAGGGGGACCACGAGCAGTACTTC.

The chain carries TRBV27 and TRBJ2-7, with TRBD2 identical over 11 bases. There are 16 residues in the CDR3. Per the germline V gene, CDR1 is MNHEY and CDR2 is SMNVEV (reference sequence). V was clipped by 1 base and J by 4 bases; unmatched bases: 6. CDR3 bases: TGTGCCAGCAGTTTATTTTTGACTAGCGGGATTTACGAGCAGTACTTC. It yields the protein CASSLFLTSGIYEQYF.

This clone was seen once. The chain uses TRBV5-4 and TRBJ2-3; 11 bases align to TRBD2. Germline V CDR1 and CDR2: SGHNT, YYREEE (reference sequence). Trimming cost V 4 bases and J 0 bases; bases outside gene matches: 16. The CDR3 contains 20 residues. In DNA form, the CDR3 reads TGTGCCAGCAGCGGCCGAACCACTAGCGGGGGCCTAATTAGCACAGATACGCAGTATTTT. This translates into CASSGRTTSGGLISTDTQYF.

A word on this clone: Germline and junction disagree at one end, which may indicate a read error. This chain uses TRBV7-9 with TRBJ2-1; D may be TRBD2 (6 bases). This CDR3 comprises 10 residues. Germline CDR1 reads SEHNR; CDR2 reads FQNEAQ (reference sequence). The CDR3 region is CASSLEAGLF. The DNA of the CDR3 is TGTGCCAGCAGCCTCGAGGCGGGGCTCTTC.

The rearrangement links TRBV13 to TRBJ1-6; D may be TRBD1 (5 bases). Germline-derived CDR1 and CDR2 are PRHDT and FYEKMQ (reference sequence). Trimming cost V 5 bases and J 6 bases, with 17 bases left between them. There are 16 residues in the CDR3. CDR3 protein: CASSNSGGYSNSPLHF. The DNA of the CDR3 is TGTGCCAGCAGCAACAGCGGGGGGTACAGTAATTCACCCCTCCACTTT.

This clone was seen once. The CDR3 reads CASSLEGRGYGEQYF. The DNA for the CDR3 is TGTGCCAGCAGCTTAGAGGGCAGGGGGTACGGCGAGCAGTACTTC. The chain joins TRBV7-2 to TRBJ2-7; 7 nucleotides agree with TRBD1. CDR1 and CDR2 (germline): SGHTA, FQGNSA. CDR3 length equals 15 residues. The V segment lost 1 base and the J segment 6 bases; nucleotides outside the gene matches: 9.

J is TRBJ1-5 and V is TRBV27, with 7 bases fitting TRBD1. Per germline, CDR1 MNHEY and CDR2 SMNVEV (reference sequence). The CDR3 runs 14 residues. J was trimmed by 5 bases and V by 8 bases; bases with no gene match: 9. The CDR3 reads CASGKTGNYQPQHF. The DNA of the CDR3 is TGTGCCAGCGGAAAGACAGGGAATTATCAGCCCCAGCATTTT.

V is TRBV11-2 and J is TRBJ2-7; 14 positions agree with TRBD2. With V trimmed by 5 bases and J by 6 bases, 9 bases remained unmatched. Germline CDR1 and CDR2: SGHAT and FQNNGV. This CDR3 region has 16 residues. The CDR3 nucleotides are TGTGCCAGCAGCCTGGCCGGGACTAGCGGGAGCAGCGAGCAGTACTTC. It specifies CASSLAGTSGSSEQYF. Full variable domain (remainder filled in from reference TRBV11-2 and TRBJ2-7): EAGVAQSPRYKIIEKRQSVAFWCNPISGHATLYWYQQILGQGPKLLIQFQNNGVVDDSQLPKDRFSAERLKGVDSTLKIQPAKLEDSAVYLCASSLAGTSGSSEQYFGPGTRLTVT.

The chain joins TRBV6-5 to TRBJ2-7; TRBD1 aligns across 8 bases. Germline CDR1 MNHEY, CDR2 SVGAGI. Losses at the gene ends were 0 bases for V and 3 bases for J; bases not matched to a gene: 4. This CDR3 is 15 amino acids long. The DNA for the CDR3 is TGTGCCAGCAGTTACTCCGGGACAGGACTCTACGAGCAGTACTTC. This codes for CASSYSGTGLYEQYF.